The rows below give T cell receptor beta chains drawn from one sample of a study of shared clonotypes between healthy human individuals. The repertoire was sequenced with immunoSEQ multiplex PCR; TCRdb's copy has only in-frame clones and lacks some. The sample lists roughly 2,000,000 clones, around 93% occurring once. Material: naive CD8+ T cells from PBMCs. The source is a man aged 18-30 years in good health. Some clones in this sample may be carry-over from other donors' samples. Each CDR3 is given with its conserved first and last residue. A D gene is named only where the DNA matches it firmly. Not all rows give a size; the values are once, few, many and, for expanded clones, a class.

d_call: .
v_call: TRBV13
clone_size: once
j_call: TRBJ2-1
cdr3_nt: TGTGCCAGCAGCTTGGGTAAGGGAATCTACAATGAGCAGTTCTTC
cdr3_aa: CASSLGKGIYNEQFF

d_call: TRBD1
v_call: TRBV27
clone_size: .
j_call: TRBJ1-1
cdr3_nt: TGTGCCAGCAGTCGGGACAGGGTTGCGAACACTGAAGCTTTCTTT
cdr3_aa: CASSRDRVANTEAFF

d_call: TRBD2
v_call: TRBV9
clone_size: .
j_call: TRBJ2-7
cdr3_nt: TGTGCCAGCAGCGCTCAGGGAGGGACCACATACGAGCAGTACTTC
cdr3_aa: CASSAQGGTTYEQYF

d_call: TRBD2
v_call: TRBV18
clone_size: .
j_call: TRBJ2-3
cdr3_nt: TGTGCCAGCTCACCACGGCGGCTAGCGGGAACCACAGATACGCAGTATTTT
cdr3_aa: CASSPRRLAGTTDTQYF

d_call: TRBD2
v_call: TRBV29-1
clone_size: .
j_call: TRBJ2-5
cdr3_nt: TGCAGCGTTGATATAACGGGAGGGAAGGAGACCCAGTACTTC
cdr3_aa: CSVDITGGKETQYF

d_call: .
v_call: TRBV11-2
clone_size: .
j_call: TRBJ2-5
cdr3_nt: TGTGCCAGCAGCCCTAGCGCGGGACGTAGAGAGACCCAGTACTTC
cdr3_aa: CASSPSAGRRETQYF

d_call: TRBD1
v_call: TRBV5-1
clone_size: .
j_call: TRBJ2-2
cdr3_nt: TGCGCCAGCAGCCTGGGTAGGGGGCGAGGCACCGGGGAGCTGTTTTTT
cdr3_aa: CASSLGRGRGTGELFF

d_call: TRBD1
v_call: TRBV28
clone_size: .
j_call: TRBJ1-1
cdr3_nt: TGTGCCAGCAGTGGACAGGGGGCGGCTTTCTTT
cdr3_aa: CASSGQGAAFF

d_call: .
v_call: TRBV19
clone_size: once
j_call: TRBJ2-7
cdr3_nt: TGTGCCAGTACCGACCCGGGGCTTAGAGAGCAGTACTTC
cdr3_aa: CASTDPGLREQYF

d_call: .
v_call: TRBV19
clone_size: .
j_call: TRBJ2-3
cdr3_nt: TGTGCCAGTAGTCCTCGGACCCCAGATACGCAGTATTTT
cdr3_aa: CASSPRTPDTQYF

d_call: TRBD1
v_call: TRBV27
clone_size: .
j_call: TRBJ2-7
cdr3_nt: TGTGCCAGCAGTAACGACAGGGGGAGCTCCTACGAGCAGTACTTC
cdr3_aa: CASSNDRGSSYEQYF

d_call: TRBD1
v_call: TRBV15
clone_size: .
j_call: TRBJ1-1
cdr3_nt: TGTGCCACCAGCAGAGATCTTTACAGGGGGGACACTGAAGCTTTCTTT
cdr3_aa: CATSRDLYRGDTEAFF

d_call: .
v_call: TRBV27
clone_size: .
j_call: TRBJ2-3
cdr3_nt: TGTGCCAGCAGTCCGACTAGTGCCTTCAGGGATACGCAGTATTTT
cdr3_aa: CASSPTSAFRDTQYF

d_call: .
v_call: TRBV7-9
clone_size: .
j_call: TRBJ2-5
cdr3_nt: TGTGCCAGCAGCTCCTTAGGGGCCTGGGAGACCCAGTACTTC
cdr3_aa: CASSSLGAWETQYF

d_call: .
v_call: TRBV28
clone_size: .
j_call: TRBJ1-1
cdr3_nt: TGTGCCAGCAGATCTATTGGGGGGAACACTGAAGCTTTCTTT
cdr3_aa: CASRSIGGNTEAFF

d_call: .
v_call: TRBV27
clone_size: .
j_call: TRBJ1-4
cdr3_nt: TGTGCCAGCAGTCCCATCCTCGTCAGGGGTACTAATGAAAAACTGTTTTTT
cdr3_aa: CASSPILVRGTNEKLFF

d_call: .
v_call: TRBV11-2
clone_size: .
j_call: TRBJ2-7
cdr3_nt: TGTGCCAGCAGCTTAGTAGGTCAAAGGGGGATAGGGGAGCAGTACTTC
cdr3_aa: CASSLVGQRGIGEQYF